Each of the 32 T cell receptor beta chains below was sequenced from the same sample in a study of blood T cell repertoires in COVID-19. TCRdb's copy holds only in-frame clones and misses some; the assay was immunoSEQ multiplex PCR. Among 300,000 or so clones listed, around nine tenths were seen once. Sequencing was performed on peripheral blood. Source of these receptors: a man between 65 and 80 years old with acute or convalescent COVID-19.

A remark on this clone: Other DNA sequences in the sample encode the same CDR3. V gene TRBV5-1 combines with J gene TRBJ1-2, with TRBD1 identical over 9 bases. The CDR3 loop spans 13 amino acids. Germline V gives CDR1 SGHRS, CDR2 YFSETQ. V trimming: 3 bases; J trimming: 7 bases; junction bases outside the gene matches: 4. The CDR3 sequence: CASSSGQGSGYTF. The DNA of the CDR3 is TGCGCCAGCAGCTCTGGACAGGGGTCTGGCTACACCTTC.

This clone has a single count. The CDR3 is CASSPRGSHEKLFF. CDR3 bases: TGTGCCAGCAGCCCCCGGGGGAGTCATGAAAAACTGTTTTTT. This chain connects TRBV4-2 to TRBJ1-4, with a tentative D call TRBD1 (5 bases). The V gene lost 4 bases and the J gene lost 6 bases, with 12 bases spanning the gap. Per germline, CDR1 LGHNA and CDR2 YNFKEQ. The CDR3 runs 14 residues.

The CDR3 region is CASSLADPEGTQYF. The DNA for the CDR3 is TGCGCCAGCAGCTTGGCCGACCCCGAGGGGACCCAGTACTTC. This chain links TRBV5-1 with TRBJ2-5, with D possibly TRBD2 on 5 matching bases. V was shortened by 0 bases and J by 7 bases, with 13 bases between the two germline ends. CDR1 is SGHRS, CDR2 YFSETQ, per germline. The CDR3 extends over 14 amino acids.

The chain couples TRBV19 to TRBJ2-2; perhaps TRBD1 as D (6 bases). Germline loops: CDR1 LNHDA, CDR2 SQIVND (reference sequence). V lost 6 bases, J lost 1 base, and 9 bases lay in between. The CDR3 covers 14 residues. This CDR3 reads CASRGTRNTGELFF. CDR3 coding DNA: TGTGCCAGTAGAGGGACACGGAACACCGGGGAGCTGTTTTTT.

The V gene is TRBV2, the J gene TRBJ2-7; 10 nucleotides align to TRBD1. CDR1 and CDR2 from the germline V gene are SNHLY and FYNNEI. This CDR3 has 14 amino acids. V shed 7 bases, J shed 4 bases, and the junction held 7 bases outside the gene matches. The CDR3 protein is CASTPTGGAYEQYF. The CDR3 coding sequence is TGTGCCAGCACTCCGACAGGGGGCGCGTACGAGCAGTACTTC.

V is TRBV6-5 and J is TRBJ2-5, with D possibly TRBD2 on 5 matching bases. Germline V gene sequence: CDR1 MNHEY, CDR2 SVGAGI. The CDR3 is made up of 13 amino acids. V was trimmed by 0 bases and J by 5 bases, leaving 7 bases between them. The CDR3 DNA sequence: TGTGCCAGCAGTTACTCGGGAGCGGAGACCCAGTACTTC. It encodes CASSYSGAETQYF.

This chain connects TRBV12-3 or TRBV12-4 to TRBJ2-7; TRBD1 might be the D (6 bases). The CDR3 sequence is 12 residues long. V lost 5 bases, J lost 2 bases, and 7 bases lay in between. This CDR3 reads CASSGTPYEQYF. CDR3 bases: TGTGCCAGCAGTGGGACACCCTACGAGCAGTACTTC.

CDR3 amino acids: CASSPGQDYGYTF. CDR3 coding DNA: TGCGCCAGCAGCCCTGGACAGGACTATGGCTACACCTTC. V and J are TRBV5-1 and TRBJ1-2; 7 nucleotides agree with TRBD1. The CDR3 sequence is 13 residues long. The germline V gene has CDR1 SGHRS and CDR2 YFSETQ. V lost 4 bases and J lost 3; bases outside the gene matches: 3.

This clone is a singleton in its sample. The chain employs TRBV20-1 and TRBJ2-3; tentative D call: TRBD2 (5 bases). This CDR3 spans 15 amino acids. CDR1 and CDR2 from the germline V gene are DFQATT and SNEGSKA (reference sequence). Trimming cost V 6 bases and J 0 bases, with 16 bases left between them. As DNA, the CDR3 is TGCAGTGCCAGTAGAGGGCCCCTAAGCACAGATACGCAGTATTTT. As protein: CSASRGPLSTDTQYF.

This chain joins TRBV6-2 or TRBV6-3 and TRBJ2-3; TRBD2 agrees at 11 bases. Germline V CDR1 and CDR2: MNHEY, SVGEGT. The CDR3 covers 15 residues. Germline trimming cut 5 bases from V and 2 bases from J; bases unmatched to any gene: 3. The CDR3 loop reads CASSRLAGNTDTQYF. The CDR3 coding sequence is TGTGCCAGCAGTAGACTAGCGGGGAACACAGATACGCAGTATTTT.

As concerns this clone: This sample includes further DNA sequences coding for the same CDR3. The chain has TRBV15 and TRBJ1-3; 7 bases match TRBD1. Germline trimming cut 0 bases from V and 1 base from J; bases unmatched to any gene: 3. The length of the CDR3 is 16 residues. Per germline, CDR1 LNHNV and CDR2 YYDKDF (reference sequence). The CDR3 here is CATSRDPTGSGNTIYF. CDR3 bases: TGTGCCACCAGCAGAGATCCGACAGGGTCTGGAAACACCATATATTTT.

This chain links TRBV5-1 with TRBJ1-6, with 9 bases lining up with TRBD1. The CDR3 runs 15 residues. The ends lost 0 bases at V and 7 bases at J; junction bases unmatched: 2. CDR1 and CDR2 (germline): SGHRS, YFSETQ. The CDR3 nucleotides are TGCGCCAGCAGCTTGGCGGGACAGGGAAATTCACCCCTCCACTTT. This gives the protein CASSLAGQGNSPLHF.

The table lists this clone with a count of one. The genes are TRBV7-2 and TRBJ1-3, with 7 bases lining up with TRBD1. The ends lost 5 bases at V and 4 bases at J; junction bases unmatched: 14. Germline CDR1 is SGHTA and CDR2 is FQGNSA. The CDR3 loop spans 17 amino acids. CDR3 protein: CASSPRTGRPFGNTIYF. CDR3 DNA sequence: TGTGCCAGCAGCCCTAGGACAGGCCGACCTTTCGGAAACACCATATATTTT.

This chain connects TRBV5-3 to TRBJ1-4, with 9 bases fitting TRBD1. TRBV5-3 is an open reading frame whose function is uncertain. The CDR3 has 13 amino acids. After removal of 4 bases from V and 8 bases from J, the junction contained 3 bases not matched to a gene. The CDR3 is CARSIGQGEKLFF. Written as DNA, the CDR3 is TGTGCCAGAAGCATTGGACAGGGGGAAAAACTGTTTTTT.

The gene calls are TRBV6-5 and TRBJ1-4; 11 nucleotides align to TRBD1. The CDR3 runs to 13 residues. Germline V CDR1 and CDR2: MNHEY, SVGAGI. The ends lost 9 bases at V and 6 bases at J; junction bases unmatched: 3. The CDR3 reads CASRDRGDEKLFF. CDR3 nucleotides: TGTGCCAGTCGGGACAGGGGGGATGAAAAACTGTTTTTT.

This clone has a single count. The chain links TRBV7-9 to TRBJ2-7; a weak D match, TRBD1 (6 bases). The CDR3 sequence is 14 residues long. Germline-derived CDR1 and CDR2 are SEHNR and FQNEAQ (reference sequence). Trimming pared 5 bases from V and 3 bases from J, leaving 14 bases between. CDR3 in DNA: TGTGCCAGCAGCCCCCAAAGACAGGTCTACGAGCAGTACTTC. Translation gives CASSPQRQVYEQYF. Drawing the rest from reference TRBV7-9 and TRBJ2-7, the complete variable domain is DTGVSQNPRHKITKRGQNVTFRCDPISEHNRLYWYRQTLGQGPEFLTYFQNEAQLEKSRLLSDRFSAERPKGSFSTLEIQRTEQGDSAMYLCASSPQRQVYEQYFGPGTRLTVT.

This clone has only one observation. This chain uses TRBV6-5 with TRBJ2-7, with 8 bases fitting TRBD1. Germline V gives CDR1 MNHEY, CDR2 SVGAGI. The CDR3 consists of 15 residues. J was trimmed by 0 bases and V by 6 bases; bases with no gene match: 7. CDR3 sequence: CASRPRQGSSYEQYF. DNA of the CDR3: TGTGCCAGCAGACCCCGACAGGGGAGCTCCTACGAGCAGTACTTC.

The genes are TRBV4-3 and TRBJ2-1; 7 bases match TRBD2. Losses at the gene ends were 0 bases for V and 4 bases for J; bases not matched to a gene: 3. Germline CDR1 reads LGHNA; CDR2 reads YSLEER. The CDR3 extends over 15 amino acids. The CDR3 DNA is TGCGCCAGCAGCCAAGAAACTAGCGCTTACAATGAGCAGTTCTTC. Protein: CASSQETSAYNEQFF.

The V gene is TRBV15, the J gene TRBJ1-5, with 10 bases that match TRBD1. CDR3 size: 17 residues. Germline V gives CDR1 LNHNV, CDR2 YYDKDF (reference sequence). The ends lost 1 base at V and 6 bases at J; junction bases unmatched: 9. DNA for the CDR3: TGTGCCACCAGCAGAGCGGGGACAGGGGCCTTTAGTCAGCCCCAGCATTTT. As protein: CATSRAGTGAFSQPQHF. The full variable domain, completed using reference TRBV15 and TRBJ1-5, is DAMVIQNPRYQVTQFGKPVTLSCSQTLNHNVMYWYQQKSSQAPKLLFHYYDKDFNNEADTPDNFQSRRPNTSFCFLDIRSPGLGDTAMYLCATSRAGTGAFSQPQHFGDGTRLSIL.

In DNA, the CDR3 is TGTGCCAGCAGCCCCGGAGGGGCTGGAAACACCATATATTTT. It specifies CASSPGGAGNTIYF. The J gene is TRBJ1-3, the V gene TRBV6-5; tentative D call: TRBD1 (5 bases). Trimming left V 6 bases short and J 2 bases short, with 11 bases between. The CDR3 consists of 14 residues. Germline CDR1 reads MNHEY; CDR2 reads SVGAGI.

The chain employs TRBV10-3 and TRBJ1-6; a possible D gene is TRBD1 (5 bases). The V gene's germline CDR1 is ENHRY and CDR2 SYGVKD. With 6 bases removed from V and 3 bases from J, the gap between germline ends came to 12 bases. CDR3 length: 15 residues. DNA for the CDR3: TGTGCCATCAGGACCGACAGTTACTATAATTCACCCCTCCACTTT. Its translation is CAIRTDSYYNSPLHF.

This rearrangement joins TRBV19 to TRBJ1-1; D gene uncertain. This CDR3 has 13 residues. V gave up 6 bases and J gave up 0 bases, with 8 bases separating them. Germline CDR1 LNHDA, CDR2 SQIVND (reference sequence). CDR3 protein: CASRPGVNTEAFF. CDR3 in DNA: TGTGCCAGTAGACCGGGAGTGAACACTGAAGCTTTCTTT.

On this clone: The same CDR3 arises from other DNA sequences in this sample as well. The chain combines TRBV27 with TRBJ1-5, with D hard to call. The length of the CDR3 is 13 residues. V was clipped by 2 bases and J by 2 bases, with 4 bases between them. The germline V gene encodes CDR1 MNHEY and CDR2 SMNVEV (reference sequence). In DNA form, the CDR3 reads TGTGCCAGCAGTTTAGGGCGCAATCAGCCCCAGCATTTT. This translates into CASSLGRNQPQHF.

The chain has TRBV9 and TRBJ1-1, with TRBD1 as a possible D gene (5 bases). Germline CDR1 SGDLS, CDR2 YYNGEE. Trimming cost V 3 bases and J 7 bases, with 16 bases left between them. This CDR3 region has 14 residues. The CDR3 bases are TGTGCCAGCAGCGGGCAGGGTTCAAAAAGTGAAGCTTTCTTT. Translating it yields CASSGQGSKSEAFF.

The genes are TRBV7-9 and TRBJ1-5, with 7 bases matching TRBD1. Germline CDR1 SEHNR, CDR2 FQNEAQ (reference sequence). This CDR3 is built from 14 residues. V trimming: 3 bases; J trimming: 14 bases; junction bases outside the gene matches: 13. CDR3 DNA sequence: TGTGCCAGCAGCTTGAACAGGGGTGACTATACCAAGCATTTT. Its translation is CASSLNRGDYTKHF.

V is TRBV19 and J is TRBJ1-2; D is possibly TRBD1 (5 bases). V gave up 4 bases and J gave up 7 bases, with 16 bases separating them. CDR3 length equals 14 residues. Germline V gene sequence: CDR1 LNHDA, CDR2 SQIVND (reference sequence). The CDR3 nucleotides are TGTGCCAGTAGTACCTCACAGGTGCCGGGTGGCTACACCTTC. Amino acids: CASSTSQVPGGYTF.

The chain is built from TRBV12-3 or TRBV12-4 and TRBJ2-5; tentative D call: TRBD1 (6 bases). The CDR3 has 12 residues. Trimming cost V 1 base and J 8 bases, with 8 bases left between them. The CDR3: CASSLDRATQYF. The DNA of the CDR3 is TGTGCCAGCAGTTTAGACAGGGCAACCCAGTACTTC.

The rearrangement links TRBV7-8 to TRBJ1-4; weak D call: TRBD1 (5 bases). The V and J ends lost 5 bases and 7 bases respectively, with 11 bases between them. This CDR3 has 13 amino acids. CDR1 SGHVS and CDR2 FQNEAQ come from the germline V gene. The chain's CDR3 is CASSRGGSEKLFF. The CDR3 DNA is TGTGCCAGCAGCCGGGGGGGGAGTGAAAAACTGTTTTTT.

The J gene is TRBJ2-5, the V gene TRBV24-1, with TRBD2 matching 7 bases. The V segment lost 9 bases and the J segment 1 base; nucleotides outside the gene matches: 4. Per the germline V gene, CDR1 is KGHDR and CDR2 is SFDVKD. This CDR3 region has 13 residues. CDR3 sequence: CATGRAGQETQYF. CDR3 DNA sequence: TGTGCCACCGGGAGGGCGGGCCAAGAGACCCAGTACTTC.

V usage is TRBV24-1 and J usage is TRBJ2-1; perhaps TRBD2 as D (5 bases). The germline gives CDR1 KGHDR, CDR2 SFDVKD. Trimming stripped 0 bases from V and 6 bases from J, with 8 bases between. CDR3 length: 14 amino acids. Written as DNA, the CDR3 is TGTGCCACCAGTGATTTGGGCGGGTCCAATGAGCAGTTCTTC. The encoded protein is CATSDLGGSNEQFF.

The chain carries TRBV7-9 and TRBJ1-2; D gene uncertain. The CDR3 consists of 16 residues. Germline V gives CDR1 SEHNR, CDR2 FQNEAQ (reference sequence). V shed 5 bases and J shed 2 bases, with 18 bases lying between them. DNA for the CDR3: TGTGCCAGCAGCCTAACCGGGTCCTATACAAACTATGGCTACACCTTC. This codes for CASSLTGSYTNYGYTF.

The chain has TRBV4-3 and TRBJ1-2; D is possibly TRBD1 (5 bases). The CDR3 is made up of 15 amino acids. Trimming took 0 bases from V and 7 from J, leaving 15 bases between them. From germline, CDR1 is LGHNA and CDR2 YSLEER. Written as DNA, the CDR3 is TGCGCCAGCAGCCAAGATGTCGGGGGGATAGGTGGCTACACCTTC. This sequence encodes CASSQDVGGIGGYTF.